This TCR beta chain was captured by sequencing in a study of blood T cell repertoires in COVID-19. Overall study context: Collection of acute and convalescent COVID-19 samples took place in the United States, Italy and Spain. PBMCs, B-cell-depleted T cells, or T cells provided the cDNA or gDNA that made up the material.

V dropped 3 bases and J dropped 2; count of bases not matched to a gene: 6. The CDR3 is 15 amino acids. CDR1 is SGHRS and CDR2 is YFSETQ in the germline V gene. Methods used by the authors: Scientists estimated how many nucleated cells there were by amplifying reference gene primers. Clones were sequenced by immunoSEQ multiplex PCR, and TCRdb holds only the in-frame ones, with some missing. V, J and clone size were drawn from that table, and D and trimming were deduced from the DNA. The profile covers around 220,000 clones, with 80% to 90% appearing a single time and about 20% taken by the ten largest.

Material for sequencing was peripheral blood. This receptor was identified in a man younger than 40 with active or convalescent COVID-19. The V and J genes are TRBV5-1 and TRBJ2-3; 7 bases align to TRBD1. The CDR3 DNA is TGCGCCAGCAGCTATAGGGGGCTGTTCACAGATACGCAGTATTTT. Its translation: CASSYRGLFTDTQYF.